The following is a T cell receptor beta chain sequence with its context. The V gene's germline CDR1 is MNHEY and CDR2 SVGAGI. The CDR3 length is 16 residues. V was shortened by 2 bases and J by 0 bases, with 13 bases between the two germline ends. The entry originates in a study of OX40 agonist ivuxolimab in advanced cancers. Study-level information: Dose-escalation patients' cancers were hepatocellular carcinoma, melanoma, renal cell or head and neck cancer. A history of anti-PD-1, anti-PD-L1 or anti-CTLA-4 therapy was acceptable, and approximately 40% had some.

Data came from immunoSEQ multiplex PCR; TCRdb stores just in-frame clones and leaves some out. The repertoire holds approximately 60,000 clones, with 65% to 80% as singletons. This chain connects TRBV6-5 to TRBJ1-1; a weak D match, TRBD1 (5 bases). This receptor was identified in an adult with an advanced solid tumor such as melanoma, head and neck, liver or kidney cancer. The sequences come from CD4+ or CD8+ T cells sorted from blood, collected in a trial of the OX40 agonist ivuxolimab. In nucleotides, the CDR3 is TGTGCCAGCAGTTACGGGGCAGGGAGCATGAACACTGAAGCTTTCTTT. Translated: CASSYGAGSMNTEAFF.